This is a list of T cell receptor beta chains from one sample in a study of T cell responses to AZD1222 COVID-19 vaccine. Here immunoSEQ multiplex PCR was the method, and the copy in TCRdb shows in-frame clones only, minus some. The sample yields roughly 100,000 clones, about four fifths seen once. The starting material was peripheral blood, obtained on day 0 of AZD1222 vaccination. Source of these receptors: an adult in good health. Both conserved end residues are part of each CDR3. Fields, in order: clone size, V gene, D gene, J gene, CDR3 DNA, CDR3 protein. D genes are given only for firm matches. Expanded clones get a size class; other rows say once, few or many, or leave the size out.

.	TRBV6-5	.	TRBJ1-2	TGTGCCAGCAGTTACTCCAATCATGGCTACACCTTC	CASSYSNHGYTF
.	TRBV2	.	TRBJ2-2	TGTGCCAGCAACGTGGATGCTGGGGCGGGGGAGCTGTTTTTT	CASNVDAGAGELFF
.	TRBV6-2/TRBV6-3	TRBD1	TRBJ1-5	TGTGCCAGCAGCCCCCCCGGACAGGCTAACAATCAGCCCCAGCATTTT	CASSPPGQANNQPQHF
.	TRBV4-2	TRBD2	TRBJ2-3	TGTGCCAGCAGCGCCGCCCTGGGCGGGGGGAGCACAGATACGCAGTATTTT	CASSAALGGGSTDTQYF
.	TRBV4-2	TRBD2	TRBJ2-1	TGTGCCAGCAGCCAAGATACGGGGGGGCCGTCCAATGAGCAGTTCTTC	CASSQDTGGPSNEQFF
.	TRBV7-8	TRBD2	TRBJ2-1	TGTGCCAGCAGCTTAGATAGCGGGAGGGCCTTAACAACATTCCATGAGCAGTTCTTC	CASSLDSGRALTTFHEQFF
.	TRBV5-4	TRBD1	TRBJ1-2	TGTGCCAGCAGAACGGACAGGGGTTGGCATGGCTACACCTTC	CASRTDRGWHGYTF
.	TRBV3-1/TRBV3-2	TRBD1	TRBJ1-3	TGTGCCAGCAGCCAAGTCCCGGGACAGGGAGGGAACACCATATATTTT	CASSQVPGQGGNTIYF
.	TRBV7-3	.	TRBJ2-1	TGTGCCAGCAGCCCGACTAGGACCGGGGAGCAGTTCTTC	CASSPTRTGEQFF
.	TRBV28	.	TRBJ2-7	TGTGCCAGCAGTGGCCTAACGTGGGAGCAGTACTTC	CASSGLTWEQYF
.	TRBV2	.	TRBJ1-2	TGTGCCAGCAGTGAGGATGGGGACTATGGCTACACCTTC	CASSEDGDYGYTF
once	TRBV19	.	TRBJ1-5	TGTGCCAGTAGTAGTAACAGGGCCAGTGGCAATCAGCCCCAGCATTTT	CASSSNRASGNQPQHF
.	TRBV19	TRBD1	TRBJ1-4	TGTGCCAGTAGTAAGAGACAGGGGGATGAAAAACTGTTTTTT	CASSKRQGDEKLFF
.	TRBV9	.	TRBJ2-5	TGTGCCAGCAGCGTAGGAGGGACCGCTGGCTGGGAGACCCAGTACTTC	CASSVGGTAGWETQYF
.	TRBV25-1	TRBD1	TRBJ1-6	TGTGCCAGCAGTGAACAGGGGGTTCCTAATTCACCCCTCCACTTT	CASSEQGVPNSPLHF
.	TRBV18	.	TRBJ1-4	TGTGCCAGCTCACCACCGTCAAGGCGGGCCGAAAAACTGTTTTTT	CASSPPSRRAEKLFF
.	TRBV4-1	TRBD1	TRBJ1-1	TGCGCCGAACTGGGGGACAGGGTATCTGAAGCTTTCTTT	CAELGDRVSEAFF
.	TRBV2	TRBD1	TRBJ1-2	TGTGCCAGCAGTGAAAGGACAGGGTTGGGGAACTATGGCTACACCTTC	CASSERTGLGNYGYTF
many	TRBV30	.	TRBJ1-1	TGTGCCTGGATACTGAACACTGAAGCTTTCTTT	CAWILNTEAFF
.	TRBV28	.	TRBJ2-6	TGTGCCAGCAATGGGGGGCTATCCGGGGCCAACGTCCTGACTTTC	CASNGGLSGANVLTF
.	TRBV18	.	TRBJ1-1	TGTGCCAGCTCGCCAGGCATGGGGCCCGAGGTCGGGACTGAAGCTTTCTTT	CASSPGMGPEVGTEAFF
once	TRBV24-1	.	TRBJ2-3	TGTGCCACCAGTGCAGGGGCCCGAGTTACGCAGTATTTT	CATSAGARVTQYF